The 27 T cell receptor beta chains presented below share a single source sample, sequenced in a study of metastatic and nonmetastatic thyroid tumors. TCRdb reprocessed the PCR reads via MiXCR. Here the sample spans just over 20,000 clones, more than 15% being singletons. All patients were treatment-naive before thyroid surgery. The sample consisted of blood. The receptors were gathered from a female donor with papillary thyroid cancer or a benign thyroid nodule (not recorded which). Some clones in this sample may be carry-over from other donors' samples.

Ten or more counts support this clone. The chain employs TRBV5-6 and TRBJ2-2, with D unresolved. The CDR3 is made up of 11 amino acids. From germline, CDR1 is SGHDT and CDR2 YYEEEE. Trimming pared 1 base from V and 7 bases from J, leaving 2 bases between. The CDR3 sequence: CASSLFGELFF. For the CDR3, the DNA is TGTGCCAGCAGCTTGTTCGGGGAGCTGTTTTTT.

In its sample, this clone is medium-sized. This chain links TRBV6-1 with TRBJ2-2; D remains unclear. Germline CDR1 and CDR2: MNHNS and SASEGT. The CDR3 length is 14 residues. V lost 9 bases and J 3 bases, leaving 14 bases between the germline ends. The CDR3 loop reads CASTRLLDTGELFF. In nucleotides, the CDR3 is TGTGCCAGTACGAGGTTGCTGGACACCGGGGAGCTGTTTTTT.

This clone was observed once. This chain links TRBV18 with TRBJ2-7; D is unresolved. The CDR3 consists of 12 residues. Trimming pared 2 bases from V and 6 bases from J, leaving 8 bases between. The germline CDR1 and CDR2 sequences are KGHSH and LQKENI. CDR3 nucleotide sequence: TGTGCCAGCTCACCAGGCTATTGCGAGCAGTACTTC. This gives the protein CASSPGYCEQYF. Full variable domain (rest looked up from reference TRBV18 and TRBJ2-7): NAGVMQNPRHLVRRRGQEARLRCSPMKGHSHVYWYRQLPEEGLKFMVYLQKENIIDESGMPKERFSAEFPKEGPSILRIQQVVRGDSAAYFCASSPGYCEQYFGPGTRLTVT.

V usage is TRBV24-1 and J usage is TRBJ2-2, with 12 positions matching TRBD2. CDR3 length equals 20 residues. V lost 4 bases to trimming and J lost 1 base; unmatched junction nucleotides: 12. Germline V CDR1 and CDR2: KGHDR, SFDVKD. This CDR3 is CATSEVGSILAGGNTGELFF. The CDR3, as DNA: TGTGCCACCAGTGAAGTGGGGTCTATACTAGCGGGAGGGAACACCGGGGAGCTGTTTTTT.

This clone has ten or more counts. The chain uses TRBV11-3 and TRBJ2-1; D unresolved. The CDR3 length is 13 residues. Trimming left V 1 base short and J 3 bases short, with 4 bases between. Germline CDR1 reads SGHNT; CDR2 reads YENEEA. CDR3 nucleotide sequence: TGTGCCAGCAGCTTAGCGGGCTACAATGAGCAGTTCTTC. Protein: CASSLAGYNEQFF.

In the case of this clone: This sequence may be a read error, since a much larger clone differs from it by one base. Distinct nucleotide sequences in the sample also encode this CDR3. The V call is TRBV6-1, the J call TRBJ2-4, with TRBD1 as a possible D gene (7 bases). The CDR3 spans 16 residues. Germline loops: CDR1 MNHNS, CDR2 SASEGT. The CDR3: CASRPDREVAKNIQYF. CDR3 DNA sequence: TGTGCCAGCAGGCCCGACAGGGAGGTAGCCAAGAACATTCAGTACTTC.

This chain connects TRBV2 to TRBJ2-1, with D perhaps TRBD2 (6 bases). The length of the CDR3 is 15 residues. Trimming stripped 6 bases from V and 8 bases from J, with 20 bases between. Germline lookup yields CDR1 SNHLY and CDR2 FYNNEI. This chain's CDR3 is CASSPAGVGGDEQFF. The DNA for the CDR3 is TGTGCCAGCAGCCCTGCTGGGGTGGGAGGCGATGAGCAGTTCTTC.

This clone was counted ten times or more. CDR3 nucleotides: TGTGCCAGCAGCCCAGGGGTGATGAGAGAGCAGTACTTC. Its translation: CASSPGVMREQYF. The chain carries TRBV7-2 and TRBJ2-7; D is perhaps TRBD1 (6 bases). The CDR3 is made up of 13 amino acids. The ends were cut back, 5 bases at V and 7 bases at J, with 15 bases in the middle. Germline lookup yields CDR1 SGHTA and CDR2 FQGNSA.

In its sample, this clone ranks as medium-sized. The rearrangement links TRBV27 to TRBJ1-6, with TRBD1 matching 8 bases. There are 16 residues in the CDR3. Looked up from germline, CDR1 is MNHEY and CDR2 is SMNVEV (reference sequence). Germline trimming cut 4 bases from V and 6 bases from J; bases unmatched to any gene: 8. The CDR3 here is CASSSLTGVFNSPLHF. In DNA, the CDR3 is TGTGCCAGCAGTTCTCTGACAGGGGTTTTTAATTCACCCCTCCACTTT.

In its sample, this clone was seen many times. The chain is built from TRBV11-2 and TRBJ2-2; TRBD2 is a possible D gene (6 bases). CDR1 and CDR2 from the germline V gene are SGHAT and FQNNGV. The CDR3 runs to 16 residues. Trimming shortened V by 1 base and J by 3 bases, and 12 bases separated the two germline ends. The chain's CDR3 is CASSLGRGADTGELFF. CDR3 sequence (DNA): TGTGCCAGCAGCTTAGGTCGCGGGGCCGACACCGGGGAGCTGTTTTTT.

The V and J genes are TRBV5-8 and TRBJ1-1; a possible D gene is TRBD1 (5 bases). Looked up from germline, CDR1 is SGHTS and CDR2 is YDEGEE. V was cut by 0 bases and J by 0 bases, with 9 bases left in between. The CDR3 is made up of 15 amino acids. CDR3 coding DNA: TGTGCCAGCAGCTTGGTCCAGGGTCTGAACACTGAAGCTTTCTTT. It codes for CASSLVQGLNTEAFF. Using reference TRBV5-8 and TRBJ1-1 for the parts outside the CDR3, the full variable domain is EAGVTQSPTHLIKTRGQQATLRCSPISGHTSVYWYQQALGLGLQFLLWYDEGEERNRGNFPPRFSGRQFPNYSSELNVNALELEDSALYLCASSLVQGLNTEAFFGQGTRLTVV.

This clone came up many times. The chain recombines TRBV9 with TRBJ1-2; 9 bases are a match to TRBD1. CDR1 and CDR2 (germline): SGDLS, YYNGEE. J gave up 6 bases and V 4 bases, and 10 bases lay outside the gene matches. The CDR3 loop spans 15 amino acids. CDR3 DNA: TGTGCCAGCAGCTTTACCGGGACAGGGTCTAATGGCTACACCTTC. The encoded protein is CASSFTGTGSNGYTF.

This clone was counted many times. The J gene is TRBJ2-1, the V gene TRBV24-1; 10 positions match TRBD2. Germline loops: CDR1 KGHDR, CDR2 SFDVKD. V was pared by 4 bases and J by 4 bases, with 6 bases of the junction left unmatched. CDR3 length equals 16 residues. The CDR3, as DNA: TGTGCCACCAGTGAGCCCACTAGCGGGAAGTACAATGAGCAGTTCTTC. This encodes CATSEPTSGKYNEQFF.

In this sample, this clone turned up many times. The chain recombines TRBV2 with TRBJ2-1; 7 bases line up with TRBD1. V lost 4 bases to trimming and J lost 4 bases; unmatched junction nucleotides: 4. The CDR3 is 14 amino acids. Germline V gene sequence: CDR1 SNHLY, CDR2 FYNNEI. The CDR3 here is CASSGQGVYNEQFF. The CDR3 nucleotides read TGTGCCAGCAGTGGGCAGGGGGTTTACAATGAGCAGTTCTTC.

There are many counts of this clone. This rearrangement joins TRBV20-1 to TRBJ2-2; 7 nucleotides align to TRBD2. After removal of 0 bases from V and 3 bases from J, the junction contained 4 bases not matched to a gene. The CDR3 has 15 amino acids. The germline V gene encodes CDR1 DFQATT and CDR2 SNEGSKA (reference sequence). DNA for the CDR3: TGCAGTGCTAGAGAGAACCTAGCGGACACCGGGGAGCTGTTTTTT. Its translation: CSARENLADTGELFF.

This clone has at least ten counts. The V gene is TRBV12-3 or TRBV12-4, the J gene TRBJ1-6; D possibly corresponds to TRBD1 (5 bases). V was clipped by 7 bases and J by 10 bases, with 20 bases between them. This CDR3 is built from 15 residues. CDR3 loop: CASTESLGGESPLHF. The DNA for the CDR3 is TGTGCCAGCACCGAAAGCTTGGGGGGGGAGTCACCCCTCCACTTT.

Notes on this clone: It may be a read error: a sequence one base away is much more abundant. As DNA, the CDR3 is TGTGCCAGCGGTCCCCGGGGGGGGGACTACACAGATACGCAGTATTTT. Translated, it gives CASGPRGGDYTDTQYF. J is TRBJ2-3 and V is TRBV28; 8 bases match TRBD2. Germline V gene lookup returns CDR1 MDHEN and CDR2 SYDVKM. Trimming at V came to 8 bases and at J to 2 bases, leaving 12 bases not matched to a gene. This CDR3 contains 16 residues.

In its sample, this clone was seen a few times. The gene calls are TRBV19 and TRBJ1-2, with D tentatively TRBD1 (6 bases). Trimming left V 8 bases short and J 4 bases short, with 14 bases between. The CDR3 runs to 13 residues. The germline V gene has CDR1 LNHDA and CDR2 SQIVND (reference sequence). CDR3 nucleotide sequence: TGTGCCAGTTCCGGGACAACCCTCTATGGCTACACCTTC. This encodes CASSGTTLYGYTF.

The genes are TRBV3-1 and TRBJ2-5; D might be TRBD1 or TRBD2, each matching 5 bases. This CDR3 contains 14 residues. The germline gives CDR1 LGHDT, CDR2 YNNKEL (reference sequence). The V gene lost 4 bases and the J gene lost 3 bases, with 12 bases spanning the gap. The CDR3 reads CASSLAGAEETQYF. Written as DNA, the CDR3 is TGTGCCAGCAGCCTGGCCGGGGCAGAAGAGACCCAGTACTTC.

By frequency in the sample, this clone is medium-sized. The rearrangement uses TRBV6-1 and TRBJ1-5, with D tentatively TRBD1 (5 bases). CDR3 length: 13 residues. Germline assignment: CDR1 MNHNS and CDR2 SASEGT. Between the trimmed V and J ends, which lost 6 bases and 2 bases, there was a span of 8 bases. The CDR3 reads CASRGGGNQPQHF. The CDR3 DNA reads as TGTGCCAGCAGGGGGGGAGGCAATCAGCCCCAGCATTTT.

This clone was recorded at least ten times. V usage is TRBV2 and J usage is TRBJ1-2, with a possible D match to TRBD1 (5 bases). The CDR3 contains 13 residues. Germline CDR1 and CDR2: SNHLY and FYNNEI. The ends were cut back, 0 bases at V and 6 bases at J, with 8 bases in the middle. CDR3 amino acids: CASSEALGDGYTF. DNA for the CDR3: TGTGCCAGCAGTGAAGCCCTGGGGGATGGCTACACCTTC.

The sample holds many counts of this clone. The V gene is TRBV24-1, the J gene TRBJ1-2; D ambiguous. The germline V gene has CDR1 KGHDR and CDR2 SFDVKD. V gave up 1 base and J gave up 4 bases, with 3 bases separating them. This CDR3 has 12 amino acids. CDR3 amino acids: CATSDLSYGYTF. For the CDR3, the DNA is TGTGCCACCAGTGATTTAAGCTATGGCTACACCTTC.

This sequence joins TRBV6-1 and TRBJ2-2, with 8 bases aligning to TRBD1. CDR1 and CDR2 (germline): MNHNS, SASEGT. The CDR3 loop spans 16 amino acids. The trim removed 5 bases at V and 4 bases at J, leaving 9 bases unmatched. The CDR3 spells CASSRQGTASTGELFF. The CDR3 nucleotides read TGTGCCAGCAGTAGACAGGGGACGGCGAGCACCGGGGAGCTGTTTTTT.

At least ten counts were recorded for this clone. V gene TRBV7-9 combines with J gene TRBJ1-2, with D perhaps TRBD1 (6 bases). The germline V and J ends were trimmed by 4 bases and 6 bases, with 18 bases remaining between them. The CDR3 runs 15 residues. CDR1 and CDR2 from the germline V gene are SEHNR and FQNEAQ (reference sequence). This CDR3 reads CASSSRRGQGDGYTF. The CDR3, as DNA: TGTGCCAGCAGCTCCCGGCGGGGGCAGGGAGATGGCTACACCTTC.

This clone has only a few counts. DNA for the CDR3: TGTGCCAGCAGAGTGGGGGGAATAAGATCACCCCTCCACTTT. This encodes CASRVGGIRSPLHF. The chain has TRBV28 and TRBJ1-6, with D possibly being TRBD1 (5 bases). V lost 6 bases to trimming and J lost 10 bases, with 16 bases between them. CDR1 and CDR2 from the germline V gene are MDHEN and SYDVKM. This CDR3 region has 14 residues.

As for this clone: A much larger clone lies one base from this, so it may be a read error. The chain employs TRBV30 and TRBJ2-1, with 8 bases fitting TRBD2. Per germline, CDR1 GTSNPN and CDR2 SVGIG (reference sequence). Unmatched junction bases numbered 14, after V lost 3 bases and J lost 10 bases. The CDR3 is made up of 15 amino acids. As DNA, the CDR3 is TGTGCCTGGAGCTTAACCGGGACTAGTAAAGGAGAGCAGTTCTTC. Translating gives CAWSLTGTSKGEQFF.

In its sample, this clone was seen a few times. The CDR3 DNA follows: TGTGCCATCAGTGCGGGGACAGGGAATTCACACCTACACTTT. This gives the protein CAISAGTGNSHLHF. This rearrangement joins TRBV10-3 to TRBJ1-6; 9 bases match TRBD1. J was trimmed by 19 bases and V by 4 bases; bases with no gene match: 14. Germline CDR1 and CDR2: ENHRY and SYGVKD. CDR3 length: 14 amino acids.